This T cell receptor (beta chain) was obtained from a study of shared clonotypes between healthy human individuals. Terminally differentiated effector memory CD45RA+ cells were excluded from the naive CD8 cells, which were CD45RO-negative and positively selected for CCR7. The CDR3 is 13 amino acids. Trimming cost V 2 bases and J 5 bases, with 10 bases left between them. CDR1 is SGHNT and CDR2 is YYREEE in the germline V gene (reference sequence). Profiled with immunoSEQ multiplex PCR; TCRdb holds only in-frame clones, not every one. The sample holds about 580,000 clones, 98% seen once. The clonotype was recovered from a young man in good health. The chain couples TRBV5-4 to TRBJ1-1; D unclear. Sequencing used naive CD8+ T cells sorted from blood. The CDR3 nucleotides read TGTGCCAGCAGCTTTATAGGGTTGACTGAAGCTTTCTTT. Protein sequence: CASSFIGLTEAFF.